The 15 T cell receptor beta chains below all came from one sample that was sequenced in a study of patients and donors after allogeneic stem cell transplantation. TCRdb passed the RT-PCR reads through MiXCR, listing each CDR3 protein once. Counted here are 410,000 or so distinct CDR3 sequences, roughly 17% occurring once; the ten biggest clones make up about 7%. Material for sequencing was blood, either unsorted or a sorted T cell fraction (not recorded which). All receptors derive from a human donor who was either an allogeneic HSCT recipient or a stem cell or donor lymphocyte infusion donor (not recorded which). It is not recorded whose cells these are; they may come from a transplant donor.

V gene TRBV14 combines with J gene TRBJ2-1, with unresolved D. With 0 bases removed from V and 8 bases from J, the gap between germline ends came to 5 bases. This CDR3 comprises 12 residues. Germline-derived CDR1 and CDR2 are SGHDN and FVKESK. The CDR3: CASSQENHEQFF. The CDR3 DNA follows: TGTGCCAGCAGCCAAGAAAACCATGAGCAGTTCTTC.

The table lists this clonotype with a few counts. This chain uses TRBV5-1 with TRBJ2-7, with a weak D call TRBD2 (7 bases). This CDR3 spans 16 amino acids. Trimming left V 0 bases short and J 5 bases short, with 18 bases between. Germline values: CDR1 SGHRS, CDR2 YFSETQ. The CDR3 spells CASSLEVGGGFNEQYF. The CDR3 DNA reads TGCGCCAGCAGCTTGGAGGTCGGCGGGGGCTTCAACGAGCAGTACTTC.

The gene calls are TRBV20-1 and TRBJ1-1, with a possible D match to TRBD1 (6 bases). The germline CDR1 and CDR2 sequences are DFQATT and SNEGSKA (reference sequence). V was cut by 7 bases and J by 1 base, with 16 bases left in between. There are 14 residues in the CDR3. The CDR3 nucleotides are TGCAGTGTCGGGGGAGTGGGGGCGAACACTGAAGCTTTCTTT. It specifies CSVGGVGANTEAFF.

This clonotype was detected a few times. The chain uses TRBV19 and TRBJ1-1; 7 positions agree with TRBD1. The V gene end was trimmed by 2 bases and the J gene end by 0 bases; junction bases not matched to a gene: 15. The CDR3 has 19 amino acids. The germline V gene has CDR1 LNHDA and CDR2 SQIVND (reference sequence). DNA of the CDR3: TGTGCCAGTAGTATAAATTTTCGTGACAGGGATTTTATGAACACTGAAGCTTTCTTT. As protein: CASSINFRDRDFMNTEAFF.

The chain has TRBV27 and TRBJ1-3; D possibly corresponds to TRBD1 (5 bases). The CDR3 is 16 residues long. Germline V lookup: CDR1 MNHEY, CDR2 SMNVEV (reference sequence). Trimming removed 0 bases from V and 2 bases from J, with 11 bases in between. The CDR3 here is CASSLSGTFPGNTIYF. DNA for the CDR3: TGTGCCAGCAGTTTATCCGGGACCTTCCCTGGAAACACCATATATTTT.

This clonotype appeared many times. This chain joins TRBV9 and TRBJ2-7; the match to TRBD2 covers 9 bases. The CDR3 consists of 16 residues. The V and J ends lost 0 bases and 2 bases, in that order; junction bases with no gene match: 6. Germline V gene sequence: CDR1 SGDLS, CDR2 YYNGEE. The CDR3 DNA follows: TGTGCCAGCAGCGTAGGGAGTAGCGGGGGAACCTACGAGCAGTACTTC. The encoded protein is CASSVGSSGGTYEQYF.

The chain's CDR3 is CATRPRWRPGSTDTQYF. In DNA form, the CDR3 reads TGTGCCACCAGACCTCGTTGGCGACCGGGAAGCACAGATACGCAGTATTTT. The gene calls are TRBV24-1 and TRBJ2-3; D might be TRBD2 (5 bases). This CDR3 has 17 residues. Germline V lookup: CDR1 KGHDR, CDR2 SFDVKD. V lost 7 bases to trimming and J lost 0 bases, with 19 bases between them.

This clonotype occurred a few times. The chain carries TRBV3-1 and TRBJ2-3; D possibly matches TRBD1 or TRBD2 (5 bases each). V was pared by 6 bases and J by 1 base, with 23 bases between. The CDR3 has 18 residues. CDR1 LGHDT and CDR2 YNNKEL come from the germline V gene (reference sequence). The CDR3 protein is CASRPHAMGVEGTDTQYF. The DNA of the CDR3 is TGTGCCAGCAGACCCCACGCCATGGGGGTAGAAGGCACAGATACGCAGTATTTT.

J is TRBJ2-2 and V is TRBV12-3 or TRBV12-4; D not certain. The CDR3 spans 13 residues. V was cut by 5 bases and J by 4 bases, with 8 bases left in between. The CDR3 coding sequence is TGTGCCAGCAGTATCGACGGCACCGGGGAGCTGTTTTTT. Translation: CASSIDGTGELFF.

V and J are TRBV14 and TRBJ1-1; 9 bases are shared with TRBD1. Germline CDR1 reads SGHDN; CDR2 reads FVKESK. This CDR3 has 15 amino acids. V was clipped by 2 bases and J by 4 bases; unmatched bases: 5. The DNA of the CDR3 is TGTGCCAGCAGCCAACCCGGGACAGGGTCCACTGAAGCTTTCTTT. As protein: CASSQPGTGSTEAFF.

The CDR3 reads CASSLAWESEQYF. For the CDR3, the DNA is TGCGCCAGCAGCTTGGCGTGGGAAAGCGAGCAGTACTTC. V usage is TRBV5-1 and J usage is TRBJ2-7; D is unclear. V was cut by 0 bases and J by 6 bases, with 10 bases left in between. This CDR3 has 13 amino acids. Germline V gene lookup returns CDR1 SGHRS and CDR2 YFSETQ.

This clonotype has only a few counts. The chain combines TRBV29-1 with TRBJ2-7; 8 nucleotides line up with TRBD2. The V gene end was trimmed by 5 bases and the J gene end by 4 bases; junction bases not matched to a gene: 10. The CDR3 spans 14 residues. CDR1 and CDR2 (germline): SQVTM, ANQGSEA. This CDR3 is CSVSVTGTSYEQYF. The CDR3 DNA follows: TGCAGCGTTTCAGTTACCGGGACTAGTTACGAGCAGTACTTC.

In its sample, this clonotype was seen many times. The chain employs TRBV20-1 and TRBJ2-3; D gene ambiguous. The germline CDR1 and CDR2 sequences are DFQATT and SNEGSKA (reference sequence). V lost 3 bases and J lost 2, with 0 bases in between. The CDR3 runs 10 residues. The CDR3 loop reads CSASTDTQYF. DNA of the CDR3: TGCAGTGCTAGCACAGATACGCAGTATTTT.

This clonotype was detected only a few times. The junction differs from germline at one of its ends, possibly a read error. This chain links TRBV12-3 or TRBV12-4 with TRBJ1-1; no definite D call. The CDR3 consists of 10 residues. The CDR3 loop is CASSTTRLLF. In DNA, the CDR3 is TGTGCCAGCAGCACGACCAGGCTTCTCTTT.

This clonotype came up once. V and J are TRBV7-2 and TRBJ1-2; the D gene is possibly TRBD1 (5 bases). The CDR3 extends over 13 amino acids. Trimming cost V 4 bases and J 8 bases, with 14 bases left between them. Per the germline V gene, CDR1 is SGHTA and CDR2 is FQGNSA. The CDR3 nucleotides read TGTGCCAGCAGCTCCCAGGGTTGGGGAGGCTACACCTTC. This gives the protein CASSSQGWGGYTF. The whole variable domain, remainder taken from reference TRBV7-2 and TRBJ1-2, is GAGVSQSPSNKVTEKGKDVELRCDPISGHTALYWYRQSLGQGLEFLIYFQGNSAPDKSGLPSDRFSAERTGGSVSTLTIQRTQQEDSAVYLCASSSQGWGGYTFGSGTRLTVV.